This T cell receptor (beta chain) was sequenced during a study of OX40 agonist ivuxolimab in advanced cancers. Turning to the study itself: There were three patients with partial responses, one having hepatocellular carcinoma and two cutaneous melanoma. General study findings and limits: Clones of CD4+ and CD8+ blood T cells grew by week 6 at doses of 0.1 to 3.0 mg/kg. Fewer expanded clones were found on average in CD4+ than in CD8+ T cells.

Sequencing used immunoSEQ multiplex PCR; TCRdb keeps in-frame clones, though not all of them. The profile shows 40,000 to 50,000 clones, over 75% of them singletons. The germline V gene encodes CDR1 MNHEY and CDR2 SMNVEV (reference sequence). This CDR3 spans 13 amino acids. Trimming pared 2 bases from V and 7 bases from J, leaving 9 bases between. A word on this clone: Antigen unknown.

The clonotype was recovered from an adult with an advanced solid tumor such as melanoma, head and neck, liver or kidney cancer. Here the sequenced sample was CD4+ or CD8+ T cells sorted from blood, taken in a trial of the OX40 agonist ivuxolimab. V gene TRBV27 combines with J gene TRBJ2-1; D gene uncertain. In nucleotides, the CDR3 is TGTGCCAGCAGTTTAGTATGGGGAAATGAGCAGTTCTTC. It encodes CASSLVWGNEQFF.